This entry concerns a single T cell receptor beta chain. The data were obtained in a study of T cell repertoires in cytomegalovirus infection. TCRdb fed the reads into MiXCR, producing one record per CDR3 protein. The table has 300,000 to 450,000 distinct CDR3 sequences, roughly 18% seen once; the top ten hold approximately 8%. The length of the CDR3 is 15 residues. Trimming at V came to 3 bases and at J to 3 bases, leaving 6 bases not matched to a gene. CDR1 is DFQATT, CDR2 SNEGSKA, per germline (reference sequence). The receptor's source is a human donor in good health (CMV status not recorded). Some clones in this sample may be carry-over from other donors' samples. The specimen was PBMCs. The rearrangement joins TRBV20-1 to TRBJ1-5; 9 nucleotides agree with TRBD1. The CDR3 nucleotides are TGCAGTGCTAGGGGGGGACAGGGCCCCAATCAGCCCCAGCATTTT. As protein: CSARGGQGPNQPQHF.